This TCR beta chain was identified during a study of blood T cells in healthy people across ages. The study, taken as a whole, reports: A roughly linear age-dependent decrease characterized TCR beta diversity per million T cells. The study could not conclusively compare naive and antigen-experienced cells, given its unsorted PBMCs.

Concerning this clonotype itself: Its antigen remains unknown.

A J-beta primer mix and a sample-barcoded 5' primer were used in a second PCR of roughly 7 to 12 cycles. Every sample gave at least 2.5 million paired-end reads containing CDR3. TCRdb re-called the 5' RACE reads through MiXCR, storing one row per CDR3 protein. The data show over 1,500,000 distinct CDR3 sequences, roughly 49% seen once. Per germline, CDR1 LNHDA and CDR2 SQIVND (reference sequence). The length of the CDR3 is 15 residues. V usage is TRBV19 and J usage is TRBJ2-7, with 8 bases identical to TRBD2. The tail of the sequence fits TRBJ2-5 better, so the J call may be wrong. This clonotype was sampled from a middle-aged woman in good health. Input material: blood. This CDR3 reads CASTSVGGARETQYF. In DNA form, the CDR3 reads TGTGCCAGTACCTCAGTCGGGGGGGCCCGGGAGACCCAGTACTTC.